The following is a T cell receptor (beta chain) sequence with its context. CDR1 is SGHTA and CDR2 is FQGNSA in the germline V gene. Unmatched junction bases numbered 2, after V lost 4 bases and J lost 3 bases. The CDR3 has 15 residues. MiXCR was run by TCRdb on the 5' RACE reads, yielding one entry per CDR3 protein. The data contain some 64,000 distinct CDR3 sequences, roughly 22% of them seen just once; the ten biggest clones take up approximately 3%. The memory fraction was CD4+CD45RO+CD25- cells. The V gene is TRBV7-2, the J gene TRBJ1-5, with 11 bases identical to TRBD1. Sample: memory CD4+ T cells sorted from a lymph node. Sample subset: memory CD4+ T cells, CD4+CD45RO+CD25-. This receptor was obtained from a female donor with breast cancer. The CDR3 coding sequence is TGTGCCAGCAGCTCAGGACAGGGGGCCAATCAGCCCCAGCATTTT. This gives the protein CASSSGQGANQPQHF.